This record concerns one TCR beta chain sequence. Its antigen remains undetermined. Per-nucleotide qualities are absent, and no much larger clonotype sits a single base away. Libraries came from 5' RACE. The sequencing machine was an Illumina HiSeq 2500. A second PCR of about 6 to 11 cycles was run with a J-beta primer mix and a sample-barcoded 5' primer. A unique molecular identifier was introduced onto each TCR beta cDNA molecule by a template-switch 5' adaptor carrying 12 random nucleotides. Each sample yielded at least 3 million CDR3-containing paired-end reads. The Mint cDNA synthesis kit, primed by a TRBC-specific oligonucleotide, was used to synthesize first-strand cDNA from all RNA. All cDNA was treated with uracil-DNA glycosylase and then went through a first 18-cycle PCR with the universal primers M1SS and BC2_uni_R. As for the authors' bioinformatics: For normalization, 1 million high-quality reads were randomly selected from each sample, with every read carrying a distinct molecular identifier. Instead of being binned into consensus sequences, reads with shared molecular identifiers were discarded. MiTCR, set to a Q25 quality threshold and the strictest error-elimination algorithm, was used for CDR3 identification, clonotype clustering and error correction. A nonparametric unseen species model with Euler transformation was used to estimate a lower bound on total TCR beta diversity. TCRdb's own reprocessing of the public reads used fastp at Q25 and MiXCR and kept productive beta chains. A single entry per CDR3 protein holds the most common genes and DNA from its merged rows. The V and J calls come from TCRdb's annotation, not from the publication. The sample profile shows approximately 780,000 distinct CDR3 sequences; 20% to 30% of them were found once. The ten most abundant clones make up less than 3.5% of the sample.

The source of the sample is a study of blood T cells in healthy people across ages (dated by TCRdb to the mid-2010s). Background on the whole study: Template switching captured roughly one uniquely barcoded TCR beta cDNA molecule per two T cells in model experiments. The study measured age-related changes in TCR beta repertoire diversity using deep sequencing normalized with unique cDNA molecular identifiers. The donors were divided into four age groups: young (average around 15 years), middle-aged (almost 40), aged (under 70) and long-lived (about 90). Two additional independent replicas of 1 million unique cDNA reads from the same blood draw were analyzed for two donors (one aged 18 to 30 and one aged 80 or older).

Systemically healthy Caucasian individuals from Russia, 39 in total and aged about 6 to 95 years, were included as donors. Each donor gave ten milliliters of peripheral blood, collected into EDTA-treated Vacutainer tubes. Ficoll-Paque density-gradient centrifugation was used to isolate PBMCs, with at least 7 million per sample. Total RNA, at least 5 micrograms per sample, was extracted from PBMCs with Trizol reagent. The percentages of naive CD45RAhigh/CD27high T cells were determined by flow cytometry on a PBMC aliquot from every donor. Overall study outcomes, separate from this receptor: Compared with the aged group, the long-lived group had more naive CD4+ T cells, fewer expanded clones and increased TCR diversity, a pattern suggesting age selection. Because the CMV infection status of the donors was unknown, age-related changes in expanded clonotypes may potentially have been confounded. Estimates of total diversity based on one million sequenced T cells were regarded as lower bounds and as underestimates. As age increased, observed TCR beta diversity per million T cells dropped in a roughly linear way, and a significant reduction was already evident by age roughly 40. Since profiling was done on bulk unsorted PBMCs, naive and antigen-experienced compartments could not be conclusively compared. A strong correlation was found between observed TCR beta diversity and the percentage of naive T cells measured by flow cytometry.

There are 16 amino acids in the CDR3, from cysteine to phenylalanine inclusive. Only the CDR3 DNA is retained, 48 bases long and in frame from the first base. Here V drops 4 bases and J drops 4 bases, and the junction holds 10 bases not matched to any gene. CDR1 and CDR2 are drawn from the germline V gene: MGHDK, SYGVNS. These data are also associated with another study on T cells of mothers and their children. Taken from the second paper: Nine systemically healthy Caucasian individuals served as donors, namely three mothers together with their six children. cDNA synthesis consumed the entire amount of extracted RNA, loaded at around 1.5 ug RNA in each 15 ul reaction. In the second PCR, the M1S primer added sample barcodes and 2-4 random nucleotides. Each mother yielded over 10 million TCR beta CDR3 reads and each child 2.5 million to 3 million reads. Thymic selection similarly shapes TCR recombination output in related and unrelated pairs, with minor effect from inherited differences. Related mother-child pairs always showed normalized repertoire overlap that was slightly higher than in unrelated mother-child pairs, though the difference was never significant. With a sensitivity of about 100 clones per million clonotypes, no persistent microchimeric T cell clones were detected. Deep NGS was used in the study to compare the TCR beta repertoires of mothers and children and to look for features that separate related mother-child pairs from unrelated individuals. Mothers averaged roughly 36 +/- 4 years of age and children averaged 11 +/- 4 years. After adapter ligation was performed with NEBNext reagents, the libraries were sequenced on an Illumina HiSeq 2000 with 100+100 nt paired-end reads. To avoid cross-contamination, the mother libraries and the child libraries were prepared a month apart and sequenced in separate runs. For each donor, somewhere between roughly 500,000 and 2,300,000 distinct TCR beta clonotypes were identified. Naive TCR beta clonotypes were estimated from low-frequency clonotypes matched to each donor's FACS-determined naive share, without sorting.

Sequenced input: blood. The receptor comes from a boy between 5 and 17 years old in good health. The V gene is TRBV25-1 and the J gene is TRBJ2-7, with 10 junctional bases fitting TRBD2. In nucleotides, the sequence is TGTGCCAGCAGTGTCCCCGGGGCTAGCGGGGGTTACGAGCAGTACTTC. This sequence encodes CASSVPGASGGYEQYF.